The 4 T cell receptor beta chains reported below all come from one sample, sequenced in a study of blood T cell repertoires in COVID-19. Generated by immunoSEQ multiplex PCR, the TCRdb table keeps only in-frame clones and is missing some. The sample contains about 110,000 clones, around 81% of which appear only once. The specimen sequenced was peripheral blood. The receptors were sampled from a woman between 70 and 85 years old with acute or convalescent COVID-19.

The chain joins TRBV19 to TRBJ1-1; possible D gene TRBD1, 6 bases. Germline assignment: CDR1 LNHDA and CDR2 SQIVND (reference sequence). The CDR3 loop spans 11 amino acids. Deletions cut 6 bases from V and 12 bases from J, with 14 bases between. The CDR3 protein is CASSAHRETFF. DNA of the CDR3: TGTGCCAGTAGCGCCCACAGGGAGACTTTCTTT.

CDR3 in amino acids: CASSLYRTANTEAFF. The CDR3 nucleotides read TGCGCCAGCAGCTTATATCGGACAGCGAACACTGAAGCTTTCTTT. This rearrangement joins TRBV5-1 to TRBJ1-1; possibly TRBD1 for D (6 bases). From germline, CDR1 is SGHRS and CDR2 YFSETQ. V was clipped by 2 bases and J by 1 base, with 12 bases between them. This CDR3 is built from 15 residues.

The rearrangement uses TRBV4-1 and TRBJ1-5; perhaps TRBD1 as D (6 bases). Trimming removed 3 bases at V and 5 bases at J, with 23 bases between. The V gene's germline CDR1 is MGHRA and CDR2 YSYEKL. The CDR3 has 18 residues. This CDR3 is CASSHRIAGAQGHQPQHF. In nucleotides, the CDR3 is TGCGCCAGCAGCCACCGAATAGCAGGGGCCCAGGGGCATCAGCCCCAGCATTTT.

The chain employs TRBV28 and TRBJ1-6, with TRBD1 matching 7 bases. This CDR3 spans 14 amino acids. Trimming at V came to 5 bases and at J to 7 bases, leaving 5 bases not matched to a gene. From germline, CDR1 is MDHEN and CDR2 SYDVKM. CDR3 residues: CASSLTGVNSPLHF. The CDR3 nucleotides read TGTGCCAGCAGTCTCACAGGGGTGAATTCACCCCTCCACTTT.